This T cell receptor (beta chain) was documented in a study of T cells in Graves' hyperthyroidism and ophthalmopathy. The study excluded patients with uncontrolled infection, other autoimmune disease, pregnancy or lactation. Clinical symptoms, serum thyroxine and TRAb, thyroid ultrasound and orbital computed tomography together formed the diagnostic basis. Fresh peripheral blood, about 9.9 ml, yielded the PBMCs. RNA transcripts provided the source from which TCR beta CDR3 regions were amplified. HTBI primers were employed in a first-round RT-PCR of the TCR CDR3. TCRdb passed the multiplex PCR reads through MiXCR, listing each CDR3 protein once. The table lists hundreds of thousands of distinct CDR3 sequences, about 17% of them singletons. The CDR3 is made up of 15 amino acids. V shed 4 bases, J shed 6 bases, and the junction held 9 bases outside the gene matches. Looked up from germline, CDR1 is MNHEY and CDR2 is SMNVEV (reference sequence).

The chain recombines TRBV27 with TRBJ2-7, with 10 bases matching TRBD1. The source material was blood. The clonotype comes from a woman aged 30 to 39 with Graves' hyperthyroidism. As DNA, the CDR3 is TGTGCCAGCAGTTCCCCCGGGACAGGGGTCCGCGAGCAGTACTTC. Amino acids: CASSSPGTGVREQYF.